What follows are 3 T cell receptor beta chains derived from one specimen sequenced in a study of cytomegalovirus exposure and HLA in healthy donors. Primers included in the PCR were 60 Vbeta and 13 Jbeta primers. Assay: immunoSEQ multiplex PCR; the TCRdb copy retains only in-frame clones and omits some. The sample gives around 160,000 clones, around four fifths of which show up once; over 4% is in the top ten. Sequenced material: PBMCs. These receptors were taken from a man in his forties or fifties in good health and CMV-seropositive.

The chain links TRBV29-1 to TRBJ2-1; 9 bases line up with TRBD2. With 1 base clipped from V and 7 bases from J, the junction kept 5 bases outside the gene matches. Germline V gene data show CDR1 as SQVTM and CDR2 as ANQGSEA. The CDR3 totals 14 residues. The CDR3 DNA follows: TGCAGCGTTGAAGCGCGGGGGGGCCGGAATGAGCAGTTCTTC. As protein: CSVEARGGRNEQFF.

This clone occurred a few times. This chain joins TRBV2 and TRBJ1-4, with no clear D. The CDR3 totals 15 residues. V lost 0 bases and J 3 bases, leaving 8 bases between the germline ends. Germline V CDR1 and CDR2: SNHLY, FYNNEI. The CDR3 DNA is TGTGCCAGCAGTGAAGCACCGCAGGCTAATGAAAAACTGTTTTTT. This encodes CASSEAPQANEKLFF.

This clone was detected only once. The chain carries TRBV4-3 and TRBJ2-5, with TRBD1 as a possible D gene (7 bases). TRBJ2-7 matches the DNA end more closely, so the J call is doubtful. CDR1 and CDR2 (germline): LGHNA, YSLEER. CDR3 size: 15 residues. CDR3 coding DNA: TGCGCCAGCAGCCCGACATCAGGGGGGAGCTACGAGCAGTACTTC. Translating it yields CASSPTSGGSYEQYF.